The source of this T cell receptor (beta chain) is a study of neurological immune-mediated disorders. Study-wide results and limits: HTLV-1-associated myelopathy led in TCR clonal expansion, while multiple sclerosis ranked lowest, below healthy controls.

Where libraries were unsorted, they were derived from 2 million PBMCs stored at -80 degrees C. Germline loops: CDR1 WSHSY, CDR2 SAAADI. V was pared by 6 bases and J by 2 bases, with 9 bases between. The CDR3 totals 13 residues. The sample holds many counts of this clonotype. Its antigen is not identified. TCRdb used MiXCR to reprocess the 5' RACE reads, holding one entry per CDR3 protein. The profile shows some 66,000 distinct CDR3 sequences, 3.5% to 5.5% of them singletons. The TCR originated in a man younger than 40 with multiple sclerosis. The sample comprised PBMCs. The chain combines TRBV10-2 with TRBJ2-3, with a possible D match to TRBD2 (5 bases). The CDR3 is CASSAGLTDTQYF. The DNA of the CDR3 is TGCGCCAGCAGCGCCGGACTCACAGATACGCAGTATTTT.